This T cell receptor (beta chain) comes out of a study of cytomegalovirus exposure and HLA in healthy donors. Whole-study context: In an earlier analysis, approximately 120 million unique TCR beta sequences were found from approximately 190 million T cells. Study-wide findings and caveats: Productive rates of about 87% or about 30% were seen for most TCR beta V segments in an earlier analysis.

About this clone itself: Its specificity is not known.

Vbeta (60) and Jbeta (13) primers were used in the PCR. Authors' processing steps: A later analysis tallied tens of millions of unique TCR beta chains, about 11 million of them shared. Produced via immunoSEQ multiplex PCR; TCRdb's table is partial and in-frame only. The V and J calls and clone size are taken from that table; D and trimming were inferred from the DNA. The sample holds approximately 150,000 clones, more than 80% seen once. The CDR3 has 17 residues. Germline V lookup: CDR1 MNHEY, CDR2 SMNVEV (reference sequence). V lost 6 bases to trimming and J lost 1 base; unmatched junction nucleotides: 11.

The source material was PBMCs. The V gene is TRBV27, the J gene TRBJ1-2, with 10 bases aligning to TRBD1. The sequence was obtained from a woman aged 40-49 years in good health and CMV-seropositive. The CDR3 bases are TGTGCCAGCAGCCCCCAGACAGGGGGCCCCTATAACTATGGCTACACCTTC. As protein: CASSPQTGGPYNYGYTF.